This T cell receptor beta chain was recovered during a study of blood T cell repertoires in COVID-19. Turning to the study itself: COVID-19 samples, acute and convalescent, were from the United States, Italy and Spain. From T cells, B-cell-depleted T cells, or PBMCs came the material, which was cDNA or gDNA.

Trimming cost V 6 bases and J 8 bases; bases outside gene matches: 7. The V gene's germline CDR1 is MNHEY and CDR2 SVGAGI. This CDR3 spans 14 amino acids. The protocol was immunoSEQ multiplex PCR, while the TCRdb copy is restricted to in-frame clones and leaves out a portion. Counted here are under 300,000 clones, around four fifths occurring once; the ten biggest clones make up 7.5% to 10%. The receptor comes from a woman aged 50 to 60 who had recovered from COVID-19. The source material was peripheral blood. This chain connects TRBV6-5 to TRBJ1-4; 9 nucleotides align to TRBD1. This CDR3 reads CASRNRGLEEKLFF. Written as DNA, the CDR3 is TGTGCCAGCAGGAACAGGGGGCTGGAGGAAAAACTGTTTTTT.